One sample yielded the 23 T cell receptor beta chains listed below, sequenced in a study of blood T cell repertoires in COVID-19. The method was immunoSEQ multiplex PCR; TCRdb's version includes in-frame clones alone and lacks a portion of them. The table has about 150,000 clones, 65% to 85% seen once. Sequencing input: peripheral blood. The receptors stem from a woman aged 70 to 79 who had recovered from COVID-19.

In this sample, this clone turned up a few times. This CDR3 is also generated by other DNA sequences in the sample. The genes are TRBV5-1 and TRBJ2-1; no clear D. The length of the CDR3 is 14 residues. From germline, CDR1 is SGHRS and CDR2 YFSETQ. Trimming removed 1 base from V and 0 bases from J, with 5 bases in between. CDR3 nucleotides: TGCGCCAGCAGCTTGCAGTCCTCCTACAATGAGCAGTTCTTC. This gives the protein CASSLQSSYNEQFF.

This chain uses TRBV5-1 with TRBJ1-2, with D unclear. V lost 4 bases, J lost 1 base, and 5 bases lay in between. The CDR3 has 12 residues. CDR1 is SGHRS, CDR2 YFSETQ, per germline. The CDR3 region has the DNA TGCGCCAGCAGCCCCCTTAACTATGGCTACACCTTC. Translation gives CASSPLNYGYTF.

This sequence joins TRBV5-1 and TRBJ2-7; TRBD2 agrees at 7 bases. Germline CDR1 SGHRS, CDR2 YFSETQ. The CDR3 is 14 residues long. V was clipped by 0 bases and J by 6 bases; unmatched bases: 6. CDR3 loop: CASSLGGSPSEQYF. In DNA, the CDR3 is TGCGCCAGCAGCTTGGGCGGGAGCCCGAGCGAGCAGTACTTC.

This chain connects TRBV18 to TRBJ2-1, with TRBD2 identical over 9 bases. The CDR3 is 15 residues long. The junction had 3 bases not matched to a gene; V was cut back by 2 bases and J by 4 bases. Germline V CDR1 and CDR2: KGHSH, LQKENI. The CDR3 loop is CASSPGGGVYNEQFF. The CDR3 DNA reads as TGTGCCAGCTCACCAGGCGGGGGGGTGTACAATGAGCAGTTCTTC.

The chain links TRBV27 to TRBJ1-6; D gene ambiguous. V lost 2 bases and J lost 9, with 11 bases in between. CDR3 length: 14 amino acids. The V gene's germline CDR1 is MNHEY and CDR2 SMNVEV (reference sequence). CDR3 coding DNA: TGTGCCAGCAGTTTAGTCCCCCGAGGTTCACCCCTCCACTTT. It is translated as CASSLVPRGSPLHF.

The gene calls are TRBV28 and TRBJ1-2, with D possibly TRBD1 on 5 matching bases. Trimming took off 3 bases at V and 4 bases at J, with 12 bases between the two ends. CDR3 length: 14 amino acids. Germline loops: CDR1 MDHEN, CDR2 SYDVKM. CDR3: CASSLSSGGYGYTF. CDR3 coding DNA: TGTGCCAGCAGTTTGTCGTCGGGGGGCTATGGCTACACCTTC.

The chain uses TRBV2 and TRBJ2-4; D remains ambiguous. This CDR3 has 11 amino acids. Trimming removed 7 bases at V and 14 bases at J, with 15 bases between. Germline V gives CDR1 SNHLY, CDR2 FYNNEI. The CDR3 is CASTPYPVEYF. CDR3 in DNA: TGTGCCAGCACCCCCTACCCCGTGGAGTACTTC.

The rearrangement links TRBV7-9 to TRBJ1-4, with D perhaps matching TRBD1 (6 bases). Germline V gene sequence: CDR1 SEHNR, CDR2 FQNEAQ (reference sequence). V gave up 2 bases and J gave up 7 bases, with 17 bases separating them. CDR3 size: 16 residues. This CDR3 is CASSLPPGTRGEKLFF. CDR3 nucleotides: TGTGCCAGCAGCTTACCCCCCGGGACAAGGGGTGAAAAACTGTTTTTT.

The J gene is TRBJ2-3, the V gene TRBV24-1, with a weak D call TRBD1 (6 bases). There are 16 residues in the CDR3. V shed 5 bases and J shed 1 base, with 15 bases lying between them. Germline V CDR1 and CDR2: KGHDR, SFDVKD. CDR3 region: CATSAGDTARTDTQYF. The CDR3 bases are TGTGCCACCAGTGCCGGGGACACCGCTCGCACAGATACGCAGTATTTT.

The table lists this clone with a count of one. The rearrangement joins TRBV13 to TRBJ2-3; 10 nucleotides align to TRBD2. The CDR3 length is 15 residues. Germline V gene data show CDR1 as PRHDT and CDR2 as FYEKMQ (reference sequence). V dropped 2 bases and J dropped 8; count of bases not matched to a gene: 7. The CDR3 spells CASSLLASGSGTQYF. For the CDR3, the DNA is TGTGCCAGCAGCTTACTGGCTAGCGGGAGTGGTACGCAGTATTTT.

The CDR3 DNA reads TGTGCCAGCAGCCAAGATCGGCGGGCCCGAGGGTCCTACGAGCAGTACTTC. Its protein product is CASSQDRRARGSYEQYF. This rearrangement joins TRBV3-1 (or the pseudogene TRBV3-2) to TRBJ2-7; the D gene is possibly TRBD2 (5 bases). The V end lost 0 bases, the J end lost 1 base, and 16 bases lay between the germline ends. CDR1 and CDR2 (germline): LGHDT, YNNKEL (reference sequence). This CDR3 is built from 17 residues.

A word on this clone: This CDR3 is also generated by other DNA sequences in the sample. The chain combines TRBV6-5 with TRBJ1-2; 8 bases are shared with TRBD1. This CDR3 has 13 residues. The germline V gene encodes CDR1 MNHEY and CDR2 SVGAGI. Losses at the gene ends were 5 bases for V and 2 bases for J; bases not matched to a gene: 1. The CDR3 is CASSRQGNYGYTF. CDR3 bases: TGTGCCAGCAGTCGACAGGGGAACTATGGCTACACCTTC.

The rearrangement uses TRBV7-2 and TRBJ1-6; 9 nucleotides line up with TRBD1. The J segment lost 10 bases and the V segment lost 5 bases, leaving 12 bases of the junction unmatched. CDR3 size: 16 residues. The germline gives CDR1 SGHTA, CDR2 FQGNSA. As DNA, the CDR3 is TGTGCCAGCAGCCCCCTCCGACAGGGGGGGAGGTCACCCCTCCACTTT. Encoded protein: CASSPLRQGGRSPLHF.

This clone has just one count. This chain links TRBV28 with TRBJ2-1; 10 positions match TRBD1. The CDR3 extends over 16 amino acids. CDR1 MDHEN and CDR2 SYDVKM come from the germline V gene. With 6 bases clipped from V and 5 bases from J, the junction kept 10 bases outside the gene matches. The CDR3 sequence is CASSPNPGQGNNEQFF. The CDR3 coding sequence is TGTGCCAGCAGCCCTAATCCGGGACAGGGGAACAATGAGCAGTTCTTC.

This sequence joins TRBV14 and TRBJ1-1, with no clear D. This CDR3 is built from 13 residues. V shed 1 base and J shed 3 bases, with 6 bases lying between them. CDR1 SGHDN and CDR2 FVKESK come from the germline V gene. The CDR3 coding sequence is TGTGCCAGCAGCCAAGTGAGGTACACTGAAGCTTTCTTT. This encodes CASSQVRYTEAFF.

V and J are TRBV7-9 and TRBJ2-5; TRBD2 agrees at 10 bases. CDR3 size: 15 residues. Germline V lookup: CDR1 SEHNR, CDR2 FQNEAQ (reference sequence). V trimming: 3 bases; J trimming: 7 bases; junction bases outside the gene matches: 8. The DNA of the CDR3 is TGTGCCAGCAGCTTTAGCGGGGGGCCCTTTGGGACCCAGTACTTC. Its translation: CASSFSGGPFGTQYF.

The gene calls are TRBV20-1 and TRBJ2-7, with D possibly being TRBD2 (7 bases). The length of the CDR3 is 14 residues. Germline loops: CDR1 DFQATT, CDR2 SNEGSKA (reference sequence). Trimming cost V 3 bases and J 3 bases, with 15 bases left between them. CDR3 loop: CSASGPGGIYEQYF. In nucleotides, the CDR3 is TGCAGTGCTAGTGGGCCGGGGGGCATCTACGAGCAGTACTTC.

The chain couples TRBV9 to TRBJ1-4; 7 nucleotides agree with TRBD1. V dropped 3 bases and J dropped 7; count of bases not matched to a gene: 9. The CDR3 sequence is 15 residues long. CDR1 is SGDLS and CDR2 is YYNGEE in the germline V gene. The CDR3 is CASSETGQPFEKLFF. The CDR3 region has the DNA TGTGCCAGCAGCGAAACGGGACAGCCCTTTGAAAAACTGTTTTTT.

This sequence joins TRBV11-2 and TRBJ2-6; TRBD2 is a possible D gene (5 bases). V gave up 7 bases and J gave up 5 bases, with 12 bases separating them. Germline V gives CDR1 SGHAT, CDR2 FQNNGV. This CDR3 contains 14 residues. The CDR3, as DNA: TGTGCCAGCACCGAGGGCATGTGGGCCAACGTCCTGACTTTC. Its translation: CASTEGMWANVLTF.

V is TRBV5-1 and J is TRBJ2-7, with 8 nucleotides matching TRBD2. CDR1 and CDR2 from the germline V gene are SGHRS and YFSETQ. This CDR3 region has 16 residues. J lost 5 bases, V lost 0 bases, and 10 bases had no gene match. The CDR3 loop reads CASSLEFREGGNEQYF. CDR3 in DNA: TGCGCCAGCAGCTTGGAGTTCCGGGAGGGGGGGAACGAGCAGTACTTC.

The chain uses TRBV2 and TRBJ2-7; no definite D call. The ends were cut back, 6 bases at V and 2 bases at J, with 5 bases in the middle. This CDR3 comprises 11 residues. Germline V gives CDR1 SNHLY, CDR2 FYNNEI. The CDR3 here is CASRTAYEQYF. The CDR3 DNA sequence: TGTGCCAGCAGAACAGCCTACGAGCAGTACTTC.

The chain employs TRBV4-3 and TRBJ2-5; weak D call: TRBD2 (7 bases). V lost 6 bases and J 5 bases, leaving 13 bases between the germline ends. Germline lookup yields CDR1 LGHNA and CDR2 YSLEER. The CDR3 consists of 13 residues. Here the CDR3 DNA reads TGCGCCAGCAGTGGGGGGGCAATGGAGACCCAGTACTTC. This sequence encodes CASSGGAMETQYF.

The chain uses TRBV3-1 (or the pseudogene TRBV3-2) and TRBJ2-5; 8 bases are a match to TRBD2. The CDR3 contains 15 residues. Germline assignment: CDR1 LGHDT and CDR2 YNNKEL (reference sequence). Losses at the gene ends were 4 bases for V and 5 bases for J; bases not matched to a gene: 9. CDR3 bases: TGTGCCAGCAGCCTCCCGGGGGGGGAAAGGGAGACCCAGTACTTC. Its protein product is CASSLPGGERETQYF.